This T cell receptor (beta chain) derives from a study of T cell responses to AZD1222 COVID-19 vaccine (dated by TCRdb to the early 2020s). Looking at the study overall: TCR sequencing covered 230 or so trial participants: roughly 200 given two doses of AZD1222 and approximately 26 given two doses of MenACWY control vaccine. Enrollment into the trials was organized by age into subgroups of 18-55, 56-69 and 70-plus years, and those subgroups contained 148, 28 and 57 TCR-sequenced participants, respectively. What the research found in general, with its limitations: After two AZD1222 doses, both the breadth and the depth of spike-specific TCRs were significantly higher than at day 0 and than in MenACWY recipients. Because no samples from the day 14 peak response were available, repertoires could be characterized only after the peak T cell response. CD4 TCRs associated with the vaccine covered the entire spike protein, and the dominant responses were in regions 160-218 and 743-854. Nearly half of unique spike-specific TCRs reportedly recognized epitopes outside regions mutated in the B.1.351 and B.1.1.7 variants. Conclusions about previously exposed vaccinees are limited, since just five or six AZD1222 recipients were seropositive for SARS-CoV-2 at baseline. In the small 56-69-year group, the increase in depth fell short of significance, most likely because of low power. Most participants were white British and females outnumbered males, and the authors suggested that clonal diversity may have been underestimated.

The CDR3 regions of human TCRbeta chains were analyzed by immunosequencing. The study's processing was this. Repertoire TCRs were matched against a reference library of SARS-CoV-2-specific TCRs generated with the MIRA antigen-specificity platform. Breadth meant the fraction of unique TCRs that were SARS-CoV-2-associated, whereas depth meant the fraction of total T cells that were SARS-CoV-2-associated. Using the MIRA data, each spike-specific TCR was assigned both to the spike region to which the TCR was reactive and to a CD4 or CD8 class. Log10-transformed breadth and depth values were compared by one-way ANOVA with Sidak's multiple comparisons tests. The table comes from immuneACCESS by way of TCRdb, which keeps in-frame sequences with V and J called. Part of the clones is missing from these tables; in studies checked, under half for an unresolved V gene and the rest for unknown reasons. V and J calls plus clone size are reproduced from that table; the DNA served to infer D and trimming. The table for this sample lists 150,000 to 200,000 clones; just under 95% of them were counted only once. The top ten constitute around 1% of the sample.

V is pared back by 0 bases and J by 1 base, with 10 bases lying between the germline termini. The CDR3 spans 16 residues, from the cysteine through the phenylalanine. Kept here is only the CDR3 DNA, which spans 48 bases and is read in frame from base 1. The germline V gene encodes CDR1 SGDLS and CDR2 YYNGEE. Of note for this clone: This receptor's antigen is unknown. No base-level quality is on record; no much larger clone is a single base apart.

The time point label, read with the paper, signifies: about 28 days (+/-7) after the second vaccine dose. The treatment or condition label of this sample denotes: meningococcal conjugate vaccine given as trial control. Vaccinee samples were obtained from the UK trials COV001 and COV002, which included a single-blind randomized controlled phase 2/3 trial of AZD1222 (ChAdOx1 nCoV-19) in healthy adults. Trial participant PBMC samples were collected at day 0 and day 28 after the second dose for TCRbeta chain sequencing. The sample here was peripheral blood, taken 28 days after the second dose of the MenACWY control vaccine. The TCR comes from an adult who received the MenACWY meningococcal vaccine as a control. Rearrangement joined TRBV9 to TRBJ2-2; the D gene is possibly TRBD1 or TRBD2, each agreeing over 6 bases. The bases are TGTGCCAGCAGCGTAGCCGGAGGGGGGAACACCGGGGAGCTGTTTTTT. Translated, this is CASSVAGGGNTGELFF.